The clone carrying this T cell receptor (beta chain) was observed many times. Its cognate antigen is unknown. Between the trimmed V and J ends, which lost 0 bases and 0 bases, there was a span of 5 bases. The germline CDR1 and CDR2 sequences are SQVTM and ANQGSEA. The CDR3 is made up of 13 amino acids. Each CDR3 protein gets one entry after TCRdb re-called the 5' RACE reads with MiXCR. The data hold more than 350,000 distinct CDR3 sequences, with 9.5% to 13% observed a single time. The data belong to a study of T cells after yellow fever vaccination. Study-wide results and caveats: Contamination of FACS-sorted repertoires by abundant clonotypes from the bulk population could occur. Post-booster reappearance was seen for most primary-vaccination clones (just over 95% CD4, 75% to 90% CD8). The secondary response was weaker but peaked faster, day 5 versus 15. The CD4 compartment and the CD8 compartment contained a small share of clonotypes in common.

The TCR was taken from a young man who received the YFV17D yellow fever vaccine. The genes are TRBV29-1 and TRBJ1-1; D unresolved. This material consisted of PBMCs, taken on the day of the first yellow fever vaccination. CDR3 in DNA: TGCAGCGTTGAAGATGGCGTGAACACTGAAGCTTTCTTT. Translation gives CSVEDGVNTEAFF.